This note documents a single T cell receptor beta chain sequence. Its antigen is not known. The data were obtained in a study of T cells after yellow fever vaccination. Overall study: Fractions of limited cellularity were prepared by means of SMART-Seq v4 Ultra Low Input. Study-wide results and limits: Although the secondary response was weaker, it peaked faster, at day 5 versus 15. The booster response re-showed most primary clones: around 96% CD4, around 85% CD8.

TCRdb itself ran the 5' RACE reads through MiXCR, one entry per CDR3 protein. The sample consists of approximately 600,000 distinct CDR3 sequences, over 9% of them appearing once. The V gene's germline CDR1 is SGHRS and CDR2 YFSETQ. The CDR3 has 15 amino acids. J gave up 5 bases and V 4 bases, and 9 bases lay outside the gene matches. The material was PBMCs, obtained on the day of the yellow fever booster vaccination. The chain joins TRBV5-1 to TRBJ2-5; 9 bases are shared with TRBD1. The receptor's source is a man younger than 40 who received the YFV17D yellow fever vaccine. In nucleotides, the CDR3 is TGCGCCAGCAGCGCCACGGACAGGGGTTTTGAGACCCAGTACTTC. Protein sequence: CASSATDRGFETQYF.